Following are 28 T cell receptor beta chains from one sample sequenced in a study of cytomegalovirus exposure and HLA in healthy donors. 60 Vbeta and 13 Jbeta primers were used in PCR. The data were produced by immunoSEQ multiplex PCR, yet TCRdb's version contains in-frame clones alone and is incomplete. Altogether approximately 160,000 clones are present, around 68% being singletons, with the ten largest covering 2.8%. Sequencing input: PBMCs. These receptors came from a woman aged 40 to 50 in good health and CMV-seropositive.

The gene calls are TRBV6-4 and TRBJ1-4, with D uncertain. In germline, CDR1 is MRHNA, CDR2 SNTAGT. With 0 bases removed from V and 8 bases from J, the gap between germline ends came to 13 bases. CDR3 length equals 15 residues. In DNA, the CDR3 is TGTGCCAGCAGTGACTCGAACCTCTTTGAGGAAAAACTGTTTTTT. It is translated as CASSDSNLFEEKLFF.

This clone occurred once. V usage is TRBV6-1 and J usage is TRBJ2-3, with D perhaps matching TRBD2 (6 bases). Germline CDR1 MNHNS, CDR2 SASEGT. The length of the CDR3 is 16 residues. Trimming removed 1 base at V and 4 bases at J, with 15 bases between. The CDR3 protein is CASSEVWGAGADTQYF. The CDR3 nucleotides are TGTGCCAGCAGTGAAGTGTGGGGAGCGGGTGCAGATACGCAGTATTTT.

With respect to this clone: At one end, the junction sequence differs from germline, possibly due to a read error. The chain joins TRBV28 to TRBJ1-5, with a possible D match to TRBD1 (6 bases). Germline CDR1 and CDR2: MDHEN and SYDVKM. The CDR3 is 12 amino acids. The CDR3 here is CASSAQGQTNNF. The CDR3 DNA follows: TGTGCCAGCAGTGCACAGGGTCAAACAAACAATTTT.

J is TRBJ2-2 and V is TRBV4-3, with D maybe TRBD2 (6 bases). V was pared by 8 bases and J by 6 bases, with 16 bases between. From germline, CDR1 is LGHNA and CDR2 YSLEER. This CDR3 is 14 amino acids long. CDR3 bases: TGCGCCAGCCGATTAGTGGAGGGCCCCGGGGAGCTGTTTTTT. This sequence encodes CASRLVEGPGELFF.

This sequence joins TRBV28 and TRBJ2-5, with TRBD2 matching over 12 bases. CDR1 MDHEN and CDR2 SYDVKM come from the germline V gene. CDR3 length: 17 residues. J was trimmed by 4 bases and V by 5 bases; bases with no gene match: 11. The CDR3 protein is CASSPLGLAGPLETQYF. CDR3 in DNA: TGTGCCAGCAGTCCCCTTGGACTAGCGGGACCTTTAGAGACCCAGTACTTC. Together with reference TRBV28 and TRBJ2-5, the CDR3 gives the full variable domain: DVKVTQSSRYLVKRTGEKVFLECVQDMDHENMFWYRQDPGLGLRLIYFSYDVKMKEKGDIPEGYSVSREKKERFSLILESASTNQTSMYLCASSPLGLAGPLETQYFGPGTRLLVL.

The chain uses TRBV9 and TRBJ1-2; a possible D gene is TRBD1 (6 bases). CDR3 length: 15 amino acids. V dropped 4 bases and J dropped 8 bases, with 21 bases sitting between them. Looked up from germline, CDR1 is SGDLS and CDR2 is YYNGEE. The CDR3 DNA reads as TGTGCCAGCAGCCCTACCGCAAGCTACAGGGAAGGCTACACCTTC. Translation: CASSPTASYREGYTF.

The chain combines TRBV13 with TRBJ2-3, with 7 bases that match TRBD2. Germline V gives CDR1 PRHDT, CDR2 FYEKMQ (reference sequence). After removal of 0 bases from V and 1 base from J, the junction contained 4 bases not matched to a gene. The CDR3 contains 16 residues. The chain's CDR3 is CASSLGYRGGTDTQYF. CDR3 coding DNA: TGTGCCAGCAGCTTAGGCTACCGGGGGGGCACAGATACGCAGTATTTT. The entire variable domain, with the rest obtained from reference TRBV13 and TRBJ2-3, is as follows: AAGVIQSPRHLIKEKRETATLKCYPIPRHDTVYWYQQGPGQDPQFLISFYEKMQSDKGSIPDRFSAQQFSDYHSELNMSSLELGDSALYFCASSLGYRGGTDTQYFGPGTRLTVL.

This chain joins TRBV7-2 and TRBJ2-7; TRBD2 matches 11 bases. Germline V gene lookup returns CDR1 SGHTA and CDR2 FQGNSA. The CDR3 totals 16 residues. V gave up 3 bases and J gave up 5 bases; unmatched junction bases: 9. Here the CDR3 reads CASSFSSGGMENEQYF. CDR3 in DNA: TGTGCCAGCAGCTTTTCTAGCGGGGGGATGGAAAACGAGCAGTACTTC.

This clone has a handful of counts. J is TRBJ1-6 and V is TRBV19, with TRBD1 identical over 9 bases. The CDR3 has 14 amino acids. Trimming at V came to 7 bases and at J to 7 bases, leaving 5 bases not matched to a gene. Germline CDR1 is LNHDA and CDR2 is SQIVND (reference sequence). The CDR3 sequence: CASISTGGNSPLHF. CDR3 in DNA: TGTGCCAGTATATCGACAGGGGGAAATTCACCCCTCCACTTT.

The rearrangement links TRBV4-3 to TRBJ2-1; TRBD2 is a possible D gene (6 bases). V lost 4 bases to trimming and J lost 2 bases, with 18 bases between them. Germline V gene sequence: CDR1 LGHNA, CDR2 YSLEER. CDR3 length: 17 residues. This CDR3 reads CASSLISRERTYNEQFF. In DNA, the CDR3 is TGCGCCAGCAGCCTAATCTCGCGGGAAAGGACCTACAATGAGCAGTTCTTC.

J is TRBJ2-3 and V is TRBV9; 7 bases agree with TRBD2. Germline V gene sequence: CDR1 SGDLS, CDR2 YYNGEE. This CDR3 contains 16 residues. J gave up 2 bases and V 3 bases, and 9 bases lay outside the gene matches. CDR3 sequence: CASSEGGRGPTDTQYF. CDR3 sequence (DNA): TGTGCCAGCAGCGAGGGTGGGAGGGGCCCCACAGATACGCAGTATTTT.

This chain connects TRBV7-8 to TRBJ2-1; the D is unclear. From germline, CDR1 is SGHVS and CDR2 FQNEAQ. This CDR3 is built from 16 residues. V gave up 2 bases and J gave up 3 bases, with 14 bases separating them. This chain's CDR3 is CASSLHPGGSYNEQFF. The CDR3 DNA reads TGTGCCAGCAGCTTACATCCGGGTGGAAGCTACAATGAGCAGTTCTTC.

This clone was recorded a few times. The rearrangement uses TRBV19 and TRBJ1-5; the D gene is possibly TRBD1 (6 bases). This CDR3 is built from 15 residues. V was pared by 6 bases and J by 4 bases, with 16 bases between. Germline V CDR1 and CDR2: LNHDA, SQIVND (reference sequence). CDR3 sequence: CASSASGQQNQPQHF. The DNA of the CDR3 is TGTGCCAGTAGCGCAAGTGGACAGCAAAATCAGCCCCAGCATTTT.

This chain links TRBV5-1 with TRBJ1-1, with unresolved D. The CDR3 is 12 amino acids. Germline CDR1 reads SGHRS; CDR2 reads YFSETQ. Trimming left V 0 bases short and J 7 bases short, with 7 bases between. DNA of the CDR3: TGCGCCAGCAGCTTGGTGGCTGGTGAAGCTTTCTTT. Its translation is CASSLVAGEAFF.

The V and J genes are TRBV4-3 and TRBJ2-3; D unresolved. V dropped 1 base and J dropped 2 bases, with 7 bases sitting between them. The CDR3 covers 14 residues. Looked up from germline, CDR1 is LGHNA and CDR2 is YSLEER. The CDR3 coding sequence is TGCGCCAGCAGCCAAGGGGCATTCACAGATACGCAGTATTTT. This encodes CASSQGAFTDTQYF.

The chain uses TRBV6-5 and TRBJ1-1; the D is unclear. This CDR3 contains 14 residues. Germline V gene lookup returns CDR1 MNHEY and CDR2 SVGAGI. V shed 2 bases and J shed 4 bases, with 11 bases lying between them. The CDR3 reads CASSYRGKPTEAFF. The CDR3 bases are TGTGCCAGCAGTTACCGCGGAAAACCCACTGAAGCTTTCTTT.

The chain is built from TRBV6-1 and TRBJ1-2, with TRBD1 matching 7 bases. The germline V gene encodes CDR1 MNHNS and CDR2 SASEGT. The V segment lost 6 bases and the J segment 8 bases; nucleotides outside the gene matches: 12. The CDR3 extends over 14 amino acids. This CDR3 reads CASRAGQAVEGYTF. As DNA, the CDR3 is TGTGCCAGCAGGGCCGGACAGGCAGTAGAGGGCTACACCTTC.

The chain recombines TRBV6-5 with TRBJ2-3, with TRBD2 identical over 8 bases. V trimming: 4 bases; J trimming: 0 bases; junction bases outside the gene matches: 3. The CDR3 sequence is 15 residues long. Germline V gives CDR1 MNHEY, CDR2 SVGAGI. The CDR3 DNA follows: TGTGCCAGCAGTTTAAAGCGGGAGAGCACAGATACGCAGTATTTT. The encoded protein is CASSLKRESTDTQYF.

In this sample, this clone turned up once. The DNA for the CDR3 is TGTGCCAGCAGCCGAGAGCCGGGAGGAACCCTCCACTTT. It encodes CASSREPGGTLHF. The chain links TRBV4-2 to TRBJ1-6; no definite D call. This CDR3 has 13 residues. The V gene's germline CDR1 is LGHNA and CDR2 YNFKEQ. V gave up 4 bases and J gave up 14 bases, with 15 bases separating them.

This clone turned up a few times. The gene calls are TRBV5-1 and TRBJ1-2, with TRBD1 matching 7 bases. This CDR3 is built from 15 residues. The junction had 9 bases not matched to a gene; V was cut back by 0 bases and J by 7 bases. CDR1 and CDR2 from the germline V gene are SGHRS and YFSETQ. This CDR3 reads CASSLETGAGRGYTF. As DNA, the CDR3 is TGCGCCAGCAGCTTGGAAACAGGGGCAGGCCGTGGCTACACCTTC.

The genes are TRBV2 and TRBJ2-2, with D possibly TRBD2 on 5 matching bases. V was pared by 6 bases and J by 9 bases, with 17 bases between. Germline V gene data show CDR1 as SNHLY and CDR2 as FYNNEI. The CDR3 sequence is 14 residues long. The CDR3 DNA is TGTGCCAGCAGCCCATCTATTCCCGGGAGGGAGCTGTTTTTT. Its protein product is CASSPSIPGRELFF.

The chain employs TRBV18 and TRBJ1-5, with D hard to call. CDR1 is KGHSH and CDR2 is LQKENI in the germline V gene. The CDR3 spans 15 residues. The V gene lost 2 bases and the J gene lost 0 bases, with 8 bases spanning the gap. In nucleotides, the CDR3 is TGTGCCAGCTCACCATTTTTCGGTAGCAATCAGCCCCAGCATTTT. This sequence encodes CASSPFFGSNQPQHF. The full variable domain, completed using reference TRBV18 and TRBJ1-5, is NAGVMQNPRHLVRRRGQEARLRCSPMKGHSHVYWYRQLPEEGLKFMVYLQKENIIDESGMPKERFSAEFPKEGPSILRIQQVVRGDSAAYFCASSPFFGSNQPQHFGDGTRLSIL.

The V gene is TRBV20-1, the J gene TRBJ1-2; the match to TRBD1 covers 9 bases. After removal of 6 bases from V and 5 bases from J, the junction contained 1 base not matched to a gene. This CDR3 spans 11 amino acids. Germline V gene lookup returns CDR1 DFQATT and CDR2 SNEGSKA (reference sequence). In DNA form, the CDR3 reads TGCAGTGCGACAGGGGGGTATGGCTACACCTTC. It codes for CSATGGYGYTF.

This clone has just one count. V gene TRBV9 combines with J gene TRBJ2-1; 7 bases fit TRBD1. Trimming removed 0 bases from V and 7 bases from J; junction bases left unmatched: 7. The germline CDR1 and CDR2 sequences are SGDLS and YYNGEE. The CDR3 length is 15 residues. The DNA of the CDR3 is TGTGCCAGCAGCGTAGCGACAGGGTTGGTTAATGAGCAGTTCTTC. This codes for CASSVATGLVNEQFF.

The V call is TRBV27, the J call TRBJ1-5, with D unclear. Germline V CDR1 and CDR2: MNHEY, SMNVEV (reference sequence). This CDR3 has 14 amino acids. The ends were cut back, 6 bases at V and 0 bases at J, with 9 bases in the middle. This chain's CDR3 is CASSSPYSNQPQHF. The CDR3 DNA is TGTGCCAGCAGCTCTCCCTATAGCAATCAGCCCCAGCATTTT.

The chain couples TRBV2 to TRBJ2-1, with D possibly matching TRBD1 (5 bases). Germline CDR1 is SNHLY and CDR2 is FYNNEI. Trimming removed 6 bases at V and 3 bases at J, with 9 bases between. The CDR3 length is 13 residues. The chain's CDR3 is CASSNGHYNEQFF. The CDR3 nucleotides are TGTGCCAGCAGCAACGGACACTACAATGAGCAGTTCTTC.

This clone was found a few times. The J gene is TRBJ1-5, the V gene TRBV18; 7 nucleotides align to TRBD1. Trimming took 2 bases from V and 3 from J; bases not matched to a gene: 1. CDR1 is KGHSH and CDR2 is LQKENI in the germline V gene. The CDR3 runs 14 residues. CDR3 DNA: TGTGCCAGCTCACCAGGACAGGCCAATCAGCCCCAGCATTTT. The encoded protein is CASSPGQANQPQHF.

The rearrangement uses TRBV27 and TRBJ2-3, with D possibly TRBD2 on 7 matching bases. Germline CDR1 and CDR2: MNHEY and SMNVEV (reference sequence). The CDR3 runs 16 residues. V gave up 4 bases and J gave up 4 bases, with 18 bases separating them. For the CDR3, the DNA is TGTGCCAGCAGTTCTCACAGGGAGGGTTTCGCAGATACGCAGTATTTT. Translated: CASSSHREGFADTQYF.